This T cell receptor (beta chain) was obtained from a study of T-cell memory formation after mild COVID-19. Study context: Largely donor-specific sequence clusters came from two donors.

V was clipped by 7 bases and J by 7 bases; unmatched bases: 12. The CDR3 is made up of 15 amino acids. CDR1 SGHTA and CDR2 FQGNSA come from the germline V gene. General observations from the study: The CD4+ clones that contracted clustered mainly within CM and EM, and the CD8+ clones concentrated in EMRA. Later expanders leaned CD4+, whereas day 15 to 85 contracting clones were balanced CD4/CD8.

Using constant-segment primers, 5'RACE produced TCR alpha and TCR beta cDNA libraries carrying sample barcodes and UMIs. TCRdb reprocessed the 5' RACE reads via MiXCR and lists one record per CDR3 protein. The data contain hundreds of thousands of distinct CDR3 sequences, approximately 15% of them singletons. A word on this clonotype: Its antigen remains unknown.

The receptor comes from a man aged 18 to 30 who had mild COVID-19 (a few samples of this study predate the infection). Cell type and time point are not known. The V and J genes are TRBV7-2 and TRBJ2-1; 8 positions match TRBD2. The sequencing sample was made of PBMCs or a T cell subset sorted from them (not recorded which). The CDR3 DNA is TGTGCCAGCACCCCCGGGGGACTAGGTGGGAATGAGCAGTTCTTC. Translating gives CASTPGGLGGNEQFF. Full variable domain (missing parts from reference TRBV7-2 and TRBJ2-1): GAGVSQSPSNKVTEKGKDVELRCDPISGHTALYWYRQSLGQGLEFLIYFQGNSAPDKSGLPSDRFSAERTGGSVSTLTIQRTQQEDSAVYLCASTPGGLGGNEQFFGPGTRLTVL.